What follows describes a single TCR beta chain. What it recognizes is unknown. The source of the sample is a study of OX40 agonist ivuxolimab in advanced cancers. Across the whole study: Patient treatment consisted of intravenous ivuxolimab administration every 2 weeks at 0.01 to 10 mg/kg. Findings and limits, study-wide: Within 6 weeks, CD4+ and CD8+ blood T cells expanded clonally at 0.1 to 3.0 mg/kg.

This table comes from immunoSEQ multiplex PCR, and its TCRdb copy is limited to in-frame clones, with some not included. The sample yields 90,000 to 100,000 clones, approximately 85% seen once. Patients with a history of autoimmune disease or on systemic immunosuppression were excluded. V lost 1 base and J lost 7, with 17 bases in between. The CDR3 has 17 residues. Germline V CDR1 and CDR2: LGHNA, YNFKEQ. This clonotype was obtained from an adult with an advanced solid tumor such as melanoma, head and neck, liver or kidney cancer. The sample consisted of CD4+ or CD8+ T cells sorted from blood, taken in a trial of the OX40 agonist ivuxolimab. This chain uses TRBV4-2 with TRBJ1-6; D unresolved. CDR3 in DNA: TGTGCCAGCAGCCAAGGGATCGCTTACTCATTGAATTCACCCCTCCACTTT. Its protein product is CASSQGIAYSLNSPLHF.